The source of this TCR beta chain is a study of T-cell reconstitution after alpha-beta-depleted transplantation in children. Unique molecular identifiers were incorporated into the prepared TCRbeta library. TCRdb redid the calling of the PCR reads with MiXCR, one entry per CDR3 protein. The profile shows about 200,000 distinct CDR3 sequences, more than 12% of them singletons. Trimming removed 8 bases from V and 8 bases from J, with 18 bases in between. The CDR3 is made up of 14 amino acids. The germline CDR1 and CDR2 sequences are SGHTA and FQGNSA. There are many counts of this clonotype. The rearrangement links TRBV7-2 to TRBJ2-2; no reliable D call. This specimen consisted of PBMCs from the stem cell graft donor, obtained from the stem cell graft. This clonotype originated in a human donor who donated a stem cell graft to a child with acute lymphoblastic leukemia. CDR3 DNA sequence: TGTGCCAGCGGCATACGTCTCTTTCGGGGGGAGCTGTTTTTT. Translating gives CASGIRLFRGELFF.